A single TCR beta chain is shown here with its context. The trim removed 3 bases at V and 5 bases at J, leaving 5 bases unmatched. Germline V CDR1 and CDR2: LNHDA, SQIVND (reference sequence). The CDR3 is made up of 15 amino acids. Methods used by the authors: How many nucleated cells were present was estimated from reference gene primer amplification. The assay was immunoSEQ multiplex PCR, and TCRdb's table has in-frame clones only and misses some. V and J calls and clone size are copied from that table; D and trimming were computed from the DNA. The repertoire has about 70,000 clones, approximately 80% of them found once; the top ten carry roughly 18%. This sample stems from a study of blood T cell repertoires in COVID-19. For the study at large: Samples representing acute and convalescent COVID-19 were sourced from the United States, Italy and Spain. The analysed material was cDNA or gDNA that came from T cells, B-cell-depleted T cells, or PBMCs.

The TCR sequence derives from a man in his 70s who had recovered from COVID-19. Sequencing was done on a sample of peripheral blood. The gene calls are TRBV19 and TRBJ2-1, with 9 bases identical to TRBD2. The CDR3 loop reads CASSMKREANNEQFF. For the CDR3, the DNA is TGTGCCAGTAGTATGAAGCGGGAGGCAAACAATGAGCAGTTCTTC.